The next 22 T cell receptor beta chains were all read from a single sample in a study of cytomegalovirus exposure and HLA in healthy donors. The PCR ran on 60 Vbeta and 13 Jbeta primers. Some clones are missing from TCRdb's copy, which holds only in-frame ones; the method was immunoSEQ multiplex PCR. The table includes some 110,000 clones, about 12% detected once. Sequences were obtained from PBMCs. The receptors come from a man aged 40-49 years in good health and CMV-seropositive.

There are a few counts of this clone. The genes are TRBV11-2 and TRBJ2-3; weak D call: TRBD2 (6 bases). The ends were cut back, 7 bases at V and 1 base at J, with 12 bases in the middle. Germline CDR1 SGHAT, CDR2 FQNNGV. There are 14 residues in the CDR3. The CDR3 DNA reads as TGTGCCAGCAACGGGAGAGGGGGCACAGATACGCAGTATTTT. It specifies CASNGRGGTDTQYF.

V gene TRBV4-1 combines with J gene TRBJ2-1; TRBD2 agrees at 9 bases. The CDR3 sequence is 16 residues long. The V gene's germline CDR1 is MGHRA and CDR2 YSYEKL. V shed 5 bases, J shed 6 bases, and the junction held 11 bases outside the gene matches. CDR3 protein: CASSTHGTSRLNEQFF. The CDR3 DNA reads TGCGCCAGCAGCACCCACGGGACTAGCCGGCTCAATGAGCAGTTCTTC.

This chain uses TRBV4-1 with TRBJ2-5, with a tentative D call TRBD2 (5 bases). This CDR3 region has 15 residues. The ends were cut back, 4 bases at V and 0 bases at J, with 12 bases in the middle. Germline-derived CDR1 and CDR2 are MGHRA and YSYEKL. The CDR3: CASSPTSRHQETQYF. The CDR3 region has the DNA TGCGCCAGCAGCCCAACTAGTCGGCACCAAGAGACCCAGTACTTC.

The rearrangement joins TRBV23-1 to TRBJ1-2; no clear D. TRBV23-1 is classed as an ORF, of uncertain function. This CDR3 comprises 16 residues. Trimming took off 9 bases at V and 4 bases at J, with 24 bases between the two ends. CDR3 coding DNA: TGCGCCAGGAGTTTAGACGCGCGGCTCCTGGCCTATGGCTACACCTTC. Translated, it gives CARSLDARLLAYGYTF.

V gene TRBV7-9 combines with J gene TRBJ2-1; a possible D gene is TRBD2 (5 bases). The CDR3 is 15 amino acids. Germline lookup yields CDR1 SEHNR and CDR2 FQNEAQ (reference sequence). V shed 2 bases and J shed 2 bases, with 10 bases lying between them. Written as DNA, the CDR3 is TGTGCCAGCAGCTTACGAAACGGGGCCTACAATGAGCAGTTCTTC. Protein product: CASSLRNGAYNEQFF.

This clone was picked up a small number of times. This rearrangement joins TRBV18 to TRBJ1-1; D remains ambiguous. Trimming removed 0 bases at V and 6 bases at J, with 8 bases between. CDR1 is KGHSH, CDR2 LQKENI, per germline. The CDR3 is made up of 13 amino acids. CDR3 protein: CASSPPTRSEAFF. The CDR3 coding sequence is TGTGCCAGCTCACCACCCACTCGGTCTGAAGCTTTCTTT.

The chain uses TRBV27 and TRBJ2-7; TRBD1 agrees at 8 bases. The germline CDR1 and CDR2 sequences are MNHEY and SMNVEV (reference sequence). V was clipped by 5 bases and J by 4 bases; unmatched bases: 4. The CDR3 totals 13 residues. The CDR3 loop reads CASSQRTGYEQYF. As DNA, the CDR3 is TGTGCCAGCAGTCAAAGGACAGGGTACGAGCAGTACTTC.

This clone turned up a few times. The CDR3 loop is CASSPIRGTNEKLFF. The CDR3 DNA reads as TGTGCCAGCTCACCGATCAGGGGAACTAATGAAAAACTGTTTTTT. The J gene is TRBJ1-4, the V gene TRBV18, with D possibly TRBD1 on 6 matching bases. V was pared by 3 bases and J by 1 base, with 9 bases between. In germline, CDR1 is KGHSH, CDR2 LQKENI. The CDR3 length is 15 residues.

This clone was counted a few times. This chain connects TRBV5-1 to TRBJ2-7; D perhaps matches TRBD1 (6 bases). Trimming took off 5 bases at V and 0 bases at J, with 15 bases between the two ends. The CDR3 is 15 residues long. Germline V lookup: CDR1 SGHRS, CDR2 YFSETQ. The CDR3 coding sequence is TGCGCCAGCAGTCCAACAGGGTTCGGCTCCTACGAGCAGTACTTC. Its protein product is CASSPTGFGSYEQYF. Complete variable domain (other parts from reference TRBV5-1 and TRBJ2-7): KAGVTQTPRYLIKTRGQQVTLSCSPISGHRSVSWYQQTPGQGLQFLFEYFSETQRNKGNFPGRFSGRQFSNSRSEMNVSTLELGDSALYLCASSPTGFGSYEQYFGPGTRLTVT.

This rearrangement joins TRBV10-2 to TRBJ1-5; maybe TRBD1 (5 bases). The CDR3 runs to 14 residues. Germline CDR1 is WSHSY and CDR2 is SAAADI. V lost 2 bases, J lost 4 bases, and 9 bases lay in between. The chain's CDR3 is CASSEVEGNQPQHF. CDR3 in DNA: TGCGCCAGCAGTGAGGTGGAGGGGAATCAGCCCCAGCATTTT.

This clone occurred a few times. This sequence joins TRBV29-1 and TRBJ1-1; D is uncertain. The length of the CDR3 is 14 residues. CDR1 and CDR2 (germline): SQVTM, ANQGSEA. Trimming shortened V by 4 bases and J by 0 bases, and 12 bases separated the two germline ends. In nucleotides, the CDR3 is TGCAGCGTTGCGTTTAGAGGGCTGAACACTGAAGCTTTCTTT. Its translation is CSVAFRGLNTEAFF.

Only a few counts were recorded for this clone. The rearrangement uses TRBV6-5 and TRBJ2-5; no firm D call. This CDR3 has 14 amino acids. The V end lost 4 bases, the J end lost 3 bases, and 12 bases lay between the germline ends. Germline CDR1 MNHEY, CDR2 SVGAGI. The CDR3 DNA reads as TGTGCCAGCAGTTTCCCTGGGCCCAAAGAGACCCAGTACTTC. Protein: CASSFPGPKETQYF.

CDR3 in amino acids: CASSLGLAPSTDTQYF. The DNA of the CDR3 is TGTGCCAGCAGCTTGGGACTAGCGCCTAGCACAGATACGCAGTATTTT. This chain uses TRBV5-5 with TRBJ2-3; TRBD2 matches at 8 bases. V lost 0 bases to trimming and J lost 0 bases; unmatched junction nucleotides: 3. Germline CDR1 is SGHKS and CDR2 is YYEKEE (reference sequence). The length of the CDR3 is 16 residues.

This clone was seen a handful of times. V gene TRBV6-5 combines with J gene TRBJ1-1; maybe TRBD1 (6 bases). The CDR3 loop spans 11 amino acids. Germline values: CDR1 MNHEY, CDR2 SVGAGI. Trimming removed 4 bases from V and 7 bases from J, with 7 bases in between. CDR3 sequence (DNA): TGTGCCAGCAGTTGGGGGCGTGAAGCTTTCTTT. Translating it yields CASSWGREAFF.

The chain couples TRBV18 to TRBJ1-2; TRBD1 is a possible D gene (5 bases). Germline CDR1 and CDR2: KGHSH and LQKENI. The CDR3 consists of 16 residues. Trimming removed 0 bases at V and 0 bases at J, with 11 bases between. CDR3 sequence: CASSPPGGSPNYGYTF. The CDR3 region has the DNA TGTGCCAGCTCACCACCGGGGGGGAGCCCTAACTATGGCTACACCTTC. The variable domain in full, completed from reference TRBV18 and TRBJ1-2, reads NAGVMQNPRHLVRRRGQEARLRCSPMKGHSHVYWYRQLPEEGLKFMVYLQKENIIDESGMPKERFSAEFPKEGPSILRIQQVVRGDSAAYFCASSPPGGSPNYGYTFGSGTRLTVV.

In this sample, this clone turned up a few times. The V gene is TRBV9, the J gene TRBJ2-1; 9 positions match TRBD2. V trimming: 3 bases; J trimming: 6 bases; junction bases outside the gene matches: 7. CDR3 length: 15 residues. CDR1 SGDLS and CDR2 YYNGEE come from the germline V gene. The CDR3 sequence is CASSDQGLASNEQFF. CDR3 DNA sequence: TGTGCCAGCAGCGACCAGGGACTAGCCAGCAATGAGCAGTTCTTC.

The chain joins TRBV6-5 to TRBJ2-5; 7 bases match TRBD2. TRBJ2-7 explains the end of the DNA better; the J call may be wrong. Per the germline V gene, CDR1 is MNHEY and CDR2 is SVGAGI. The CDR3 length is 13 residues. Here the CDR3 DNA reads TGTGCCAGCAGCGGGGGGAGCTCCTACGAGCAGTACTTC. Amino acids: CASSGGSSYEQYF.

The rearrangement links TRBV19 to TRBJ2-1; 9 positions agree with TRBD2. V gave up 2 bases and J gave up 4 bases; unmatched junction bases: 24. CDR1 is LNHDA and CDR2 is SQIVND in the germline V gene (reference sequence). The CDR3 runs to 22 residues. This CDR3 reads CASSISGPGGASGKARYNEQFF. The CDR3 nucleotides read TGTGCCAGTAGTATATCAGGCCCGGGAGGGGCTAGCGGGAAGGCAAGGTACAATGAGCAGTTCTTC. Variable domain in full (rest from reference TRBV19 and TRBJ2-1): DGGITQSPKYLFRKEGQNVTLSCEQNLNHDAMYWYRQDPGQGLRLIYYSQIVNDFQKGDIAEGYSVSREKKESFPLTVTSAQKNPTAFYLCASSISGPGGASGKARYNEQFFGPGTRLTVL.

This clone has more than one count but fewer than ten. The chain recombines TRBV6-1 with TRBJ1-2; 9 bases are a match to TRBD1. There are 15 residues in the CDR3. The germline V gene has CDR1 MNHNS and CDR2 SASEGT. V gave up 2 bases and J gave up 5 bases; unmatched junction bases: 6. The CDR3 nucleotides are TGTGCCAGCAGTGAACCGGGGGACAGGGTTTATGGCTACACCTTC. It yields the protein CASSEPGDRVYGYTF.

This clone was seen more than once but under ten times. V and J are TRBV28 and TRBJ2-3; TRBD2 is a possible D gene (7 bases). Germline V gene data show CDR1 as MDHEN and CDR2 as SYDVKM. V was clipped by 2 bases and J by 5 bases, with 17 bases between them. This CDR3 region has 16 residues. CDR3 nucleotide sequence: TGTGCCAGCAGTTTAAGTGATCCAGCGGGACAAGATACGCAGTATTTT. As protein: CASSLSDPAGQDTQYF.

The table lists this clone with a few counts. The chain couples TRBV29-1 to TRBJ2-1, with 11 bases that match TRBD1. V was pared by 7 bases and J by 6 bases, with 8 bases of the junction left unmatched. This CDR3 is 14 amino acids long. From germline, CDR1 is SQVTM and CDR2 ANQGSEA. CDR3 sequence reads: CSALGQGGSNEQFF. The CDR3 DNA follows: TGCAGCGCGCTGGGACAGGGGGGATCCAATGAGCAGTTCTTC.

This clone was found a few times. V usage is TRBV7-8 and J usage is TRBJ1-5, with 7 bases that match TRBD1. The CDR3 consists of 15 residues. Germline V gives CDR1 SGHVS, CDR2 FQNEAQ. J lost 6 bases, V lost 5 bases, and 10 bases had no gene match. CDR3 sequence reads: CASSRDREMGQPQHF. CDR3 nucleotides: TGTGCCAGCAGCCGAGACAGGGAAATGGGTCAGCCCCAGCATTTT.